This T cell receptor (beta chain) was retrieved from a study of control samples from healthy donors and cancer patients. V lost 3 bases and J 0 bases, leaving 18 bases between the germline ends. CDR1 and CDR2 from the germline V gene are MGHRA and YSYEKL. CDR3 length: 18 amino acids. Repertoires were generated with immunoSEQ multiplex PCR, while TCRdb's copy carries only in-frame clones and drops some. The table has tens of thousands of clones, roughly 93% seen once. The rearrangement joins TRBV4-1 to TRBJ1-5, with no clear D. This TCR was sampled from a woman in her thirties in good health. Material: blood. In DNA form, the CDR3 reads TGCGCCAGCAGCCAGGGAGGTGGCGCTAGTTATAGCAATCAGCCCCAGCATTTT. It encodes CASSQGGGASYSNQPQHF.